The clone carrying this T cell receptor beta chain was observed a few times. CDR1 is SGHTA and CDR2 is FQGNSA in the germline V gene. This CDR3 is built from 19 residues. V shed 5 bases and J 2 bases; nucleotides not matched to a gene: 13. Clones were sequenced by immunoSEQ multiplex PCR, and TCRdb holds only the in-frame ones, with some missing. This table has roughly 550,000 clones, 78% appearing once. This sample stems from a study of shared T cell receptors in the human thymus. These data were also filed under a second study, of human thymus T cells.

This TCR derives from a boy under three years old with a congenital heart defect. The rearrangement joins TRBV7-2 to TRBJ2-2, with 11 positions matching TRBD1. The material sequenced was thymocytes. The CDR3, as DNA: TGTGCCAGCAGCACGCGGGACAGGGGGAATCTCCGAAACACCGGGGAGCTGTTTTTT. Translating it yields CASSTRDRGNLRNTGELFF. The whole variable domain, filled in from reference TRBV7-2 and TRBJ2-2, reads GAGVSQSPSNKVTEKGKDVELRCDPISGHTALYWYRQSLGQGLEFLIYFQGNSAPDKSGLPSDRFSAERTGGSVSTLTIQRTQQEDSAVYLCASSTRDRGNLRNTGELFFGEGSRLTVL.